Listed below are T cell receptor beta chains from one sample, sequenced in a study of blood T cell repertoires in COVID-19. Profiled with immunoSEQ multiplex PCR; TCRdb holds only in-frame clones, not every one. Counted here are roughly 160,000 clones, about 86% occurring once; the ten biggest clones make up 5.5% to 8%. The sample consisted of peripheral blood. The receptor set was obtained from a man in his forties or fifties with active or convalescent COVID-19. Each CDR3 is given with its conserved first and last residue. The order of the fields is clone size, V gene, J gene, D gene, CDR3 DNA, CDR3 protein. A D gene is named only where the DNA matches it firmly. For some rows the clone size is stated as once, few or many, or as a class when expanded; others skip it.

clone_size: .
v_call: TRBV4-1
j_call: TRBJ2-7
d_call: .
cdr3_nt: TGCGCCAGCAGCCAAGATAAGTGGGGGGGCGCCTACGAGCAGTACTTC
cdr3_aa: CASSQDKWGGAYEQYF

clone_size: .
v_call: TRBV5-8
j_call: TRBJ1-1
d_call: .
cdr3_nt: TGTGCCAGCGGAGGGGCCGGTTTGGACACTGAAGCTTTCTTT
cdr3_aa: CASGGAGLDTEAFF

clone_size: .
v_call: TRBV28
j_call: TRBJ2-1
d_call: TRBD2
cdr3_nt: TGTGCCAGCAGTTTGGGAGGCGGGAGTGGTTACAATGAGCAGTTCTTC
cdr3_aa: CASSLGGGSGYNEQFF

clone_size: .
v_call: TRBV9
j_call: TRBJ2-5
d_call: .
cdr3_nt: TGTGCCAGCAGCGTAGGAACTGGGTCGACATTCGGGACCCAGTACTTC
cdr3_aa: CASSVGTGSTFGTQYF

clone_size: .
v_call: TRBV5-1
j_call: TRBJ1-1
d_call: .
cdr3_nt: TGCGCCAGCAGCTTGGCCTTGGCAGGCAGAGCTTTCTTT
cdr3_aa: CASSLALAGRAFF

clone_size: .
v_call: TRBV5-1
j_call: TRBJ1-6
d_call: .
cdr3_nt: TGCGCCAGCAGCTTGGGGACTGATAATTCACCCCTCCACTTT
cdr3_aa: CASSLGTDNSPLHF

clone_size: .
v_call: TRBV11-2
j_call: TRBJ2-7
d_call: TRBD2
cdr3_nt: TGTGCCAGCAGGCCGGGACTAGCGGGGATTACGTACTTC
cdr3_aa: CASRPGLAGITYF

clone_size: once
v_call: TRBV6-5
j_call: TRBJ1-3
d_call: .
cdr3_nt: TGTGCCAGCAGTTACAGGGGAAACTCTGGAAACACCATATATTTT
cdr3_aa: CASSYRGNSGNTIYF

clone_size: .
v_call: TRBV6-2/TRBV6-3
j_call: TRBJ2-7
d_call: TRBD1
cdr3_nt: TGTGCCAGCAGTTATGACAGGGCAGGACCCTACGAGCAGTACTTC
cdr3_aa: CASSYDRAGPYEQYF

clone_size: .
v_call: TRBV7-2
j_call: TRBJ1-3
d_call: TRBD1
cdr3_nt: TGTGCCAGCAGCCCCGGGCCGGACAGGGTTGGAAACACCATATATTTT
cdr3_aa: CASSPGPDRVGNTIYF

clone_size: .
v_call: TRBV19
j_call: TRBJ2-1
d_call: .
cdr3_nt: TGTGCCAGTAGCCGGACTCCCTCCTACAATGAGCAGTTCTTC
cdr3_aa: CASSRTPSYNEQFF

clone_size: .
v_call: TRBV19
j_call: TRBJ2-1
d_call: .
cdr3_nt: TGTGCCAGTATGCTCCGGGACACGAGCTCCTACAATGAGCAGTTCTTC
cdr3_aa: CASMLRDTSSYNEQFF

clone_size: .
v_call: TRBV27
j_call: TRBJ1-5
d_call: TRBD1
cdr3_nt: TGTGCCAGCAGCCCAGACAGGGGGCATCAGCCCCAGCATTTT
cdr3_aa: CASSPDRGHQPQHF

clone_size: .
v_call: TRBV4-3
j_call: TRBJ1-4
d_call: TRBD1
cdr3_nt: TGCGCCAGCAGCCAAGATTGGAAGGGGGCCGGAAAACTGTTTTTT
cdr3_aa: CASSQDWKGAGKLFF

clone_size: .
v_call: TRBV27
j_call: TRBJ1-1
d_call: .
cdr3_nt: TGTGCCAGCAGTTTATCGGGCCCGAACACTGAAGCTTTCTTT
cdr3_aa: CASSLSGPNTEAFF

clone_size: .
v_call: TRBV6-1
j_call: TRBJ2-7
d_call: .
cdr3_nt: TGTGCCAGCAGTGAAACAAACGAGCAGTACTTC
cdr3_aa: CASSETNEQYF

clone_size: .
v_call: TRBV6-5
j_call: TRBJ1-1
d_call: TRBD1
cdr3_nt: TGTGCCAGCAGTCTCTCACAGGGGGTAGGAGCTGAAGCTTTCTTT
cdr3_aa: CASSLSQGVGAEAFF

clone_size: .
v_call: TRBV10-3
j_call: TRBJ2-5
d_call: .
cdr3_nt: TGTGCCATCAGTAGTGAGGAGACCCAGTACTTC
cdr3_aa: CAISSEETQYF

clone_size: .
v_call: TRBV2
j_call: TRBJ1-5
d_call: .
cdr3_nt: TGTGCCAGCAGCCCCGGACAGAGAAATCAGCCCCAGCATTTT
cdr3_aa: CASSPGQRNQPQHF

clone_size: .
v_call: TRBV7-6
j_call: TRBJ1-4
d_call: TRBD1
cdr3_nt: TGTGCCAGCAGCGCCAAACAGGGGGCCGGGAATGAAAAACTGTTTTTT
cdr3_aa: CASSAKQGAGNEKLFF

clone_size: .
v_call: TRBV6-5
j_call: TRBJ1-2
d_call: .
cdr3_nt: TGTGCCAGCAGCGAGAGTGGTCCCTATGGCTACACCTTC
cdr3_aa: CASSESGPYGYTF

clone_size: .
v_call: TRBV6-2/TRBV6-3
j_call: TRBJ1-5
d_call: .
cdr3_nt: TGTGCCAGCAGCCCCCATACTCGCTTGCCCCAGCATTTT
cdr3_aa: CASSPHTRLPQHF

clone_size: .
v_call: TRBV27
j_call: TRBJ2-5
d_call: TRBD2
cdr3_nt: TGTGCCAGCAGTTTATATAGCGGGGGGGTGGAGACCCAGTACTTC
cdr3_aa: CASSLYSGGVETQYF

clone_size: few
v_call: TRBV6-5
j_call: TRBJ1-1
d_call: TRBD1
cdr3_nt: TGTGCCAGCAGTACGGGACAGGGATTAAGCACTGAAGCTTTCTTT
cdr3_aa: CASSTGQGLSTEAFF

clone_size: .
v_call: TRBV6-1
j_call: TRBJ2-7
d_call: .
cdr3_nt: TGTGCCAGCAGTGAAGGGACATTGGGGAGGGAGCAGTACTTC
cdr3_aa: CASSEGTLGREQYF

clone_size: .
v_call: TRBV3-1/TRBV3-2
j_call: TRBJ2-1
d_call: .
cdr3_nt: TGTGCCAGCCGTGGCAGCTCCTACAATGAGCAGTTCTTC
cdr3_aa: CASRGSSYNEQFF

clone_size: .
v_call: TRBV7-3
j_call: TRBJ2-7
d_call: TRBD1
cdr3_nt: TGTGCCAGCAGCTTAGACAGGGGATACGAGCAGTACTTC
cdr3_aa: CASSLDRGYEQYF

clone_size: few
v_call: TRBV3-1/TRBV3-2
j_call: TRBJ1-4
d_call: TRBD1
cdr3_nt: TGTGCCAGCAGCCAAGAGGAGTCAGGGGGCATCACTAATGAAAAACTGTTTTTT
cdr3_aa: CASSQEESGGITNEKLFF

clone_size: .
v_call: TRBV18
j_call: TRBJ2-7
d_call: TRBD1
cdr3_nt: TGTGCCAGCTCACCTCCAGGGGGCTACGAGCAGTACTTC
cdr3_aa: CASSPPGGYEQYF

clone_size: .
v_call: TRBV5-4
j_call: TRBJ2-7
d_call: .
cdr3_nt: TGTGCCAGCATCAAAGACCCGGCTAGTGAGCAGTACTTC
cdr3_aa: CASIKDPASEQYF

clone_size: .
v_call: TRBV4-3
j_call: TRBJ1-5
d_call: .
cdr3_nt: TGCGCCAGCAGCCAAGACGGCAGGGGTGGCCAGGGGCCCCAGCATTTT
cdr3_aa: CASSQDGRGGQGPQHF

clone_size: .
v_call: TRBV4-1
j_call: TRBJ2-1
d_call: .
cdr3_nt: TGCGCCAGCAGCAGGATGCCCGGGGAAGTTGAGCAGTTCTTC
cdr3_aa: CASSRMPGEVEQFF

clone_size: .
v_call: TRBV6-5
j_call: TRBJ2-2
d_call: .
cdr3_nt: TGTGCCAGCAAAGGTCAGGGAAACACCGGGGAGCTGTTTTTT
cdr3_aa: CASKGQGNTGELFF